Presented here are 27 T cell receptor beta chains from one specimen sequenced in a study of blood T cell repertoires in COVID-19. Repertoires were generated with immunoSEQ multiplex PCR, while TCRdb's copy carries only in-frame clones and drops some. The sample has 180,000 or so clones, roughly 80% seen once. The sample comprised peripheral blood. These TCRs come from a woman aged 40 to 49 with COVID-19, enrolled during active disease.

The chain couples TRBV6-5 to TRBJ2-5; TRBD2 aligns across 7 bases. The CDR3 sequence is 14 residues long. The germline CDR1 and CDR2 sequences are MNHEY and SVGAGI. Unmatched junction bases numbered 7, after V lost 6 bases and J lost 3 bases. CDR3 protein: CASSLGGSKETQYF. The CDR3 coding sequence is TGTGCCAGCAGCCTAGGCGGGAGTAAAGAGACCCAGTACTTC.

J is TRBJ2-7 and V is TRBV30; 8 nucleotides match TRBD1. This CDR3 region has 15 residues. J was trimmed by 2 bases and V by 2 bases; bases with no gene match: 8. CDR1 is GTSNPN and CDR2 is SVGIG in the germline V gene (reference sequence). The DNA of the CDR3 is TGTGCCTGGAGTACGGACAGGGAAACTACCTACGAGCAGTACTTC. Residues: CAWSTDRETTYEQYF.

The rearrangement links TRBV19 to TRBJ1-6, with 7 bases lining up with TRBD1. The CDR3 is 13 amino acids. Germline values: CDR1 LNHDA, CDR2 SQIVND (reference sequence). With V trimmed by 11 bases and J by 7 bases, 8 bases remained unmatched. As DNA, the CDR3 is TGTGCCGCCGCGACAGGGTGGAATTCACCCCTCCACTTT. As protein: CAAATGWNSPLHF.

Notes on this clone: The junction departs from the called germline gene at one end, perhaps through a read error. This chain connects TRBV7-7 to TRBJ1-1, with D unresolved. The CDR3 is 13 residues long. Germline CDR1 is SSHAT and CDR2 is FNYEAQ (reference sequence). The CDR3 reads CASSLARGTEAFF. The CDR3 bases are TGTGCTAGCAGCTTAGCCCGAGGCACTGAAGCTTTCTTT.

The chain links TRBV4-1 to TRBJ2-7; 10 positions agree with TRBD1. This CDR3 spans 14 amino acids. Germline CDR1 is MGHRA and CDR2 is YSYEKL. V lost 7 bases and J lost 2; bases outside the gene matches: 5. The CDR3 reads CASTAGTGAYEQYF. As DNA, the CDR3 is TGCGCCAGCACCGCAGGGACAGGGGCCTACGAGCAGTACTTC.

The V gene is TRBV3-1 (or the pseudogene TRBV3-2), the J gene TRBJ2-5; TRBD2 matches at 7 bases. CDR3 size: 14 residues. Per germline, CDR1 LGHDT and CDR2 YNNKEL (reference sequence). J was trimmed by 5 bases and V by 7 bases; bases with no gene match: 10. In nucleotides, the CDR3 is TGTGCCAGCAACCTGGGGGGGTCCATGGAGACCCAGTACTTC. This codes for CASNLGGSMETQYF.

V is TRBV18 and J is TRBJ2-2, with a tentative D call TRBD1 (5 bases). The CDR3 is 15 residues long. With 2 bases removed from V and 2 bases from J, the gap between germline ends came to 9 bases. Per the germline V gene, CDR1 is KGHSH and CDR2 is LQKENI. The CDR3 coding sequence is TGTGCCAGCTCACCAGTGGGGCATAACACCGGGGAGCTGTTTTTT. As protein: CASSPVGHNTGELFF.

The rearrangement joins TRBV5-1 to TRBJ1-1; unclear D gene. CDR1 is SGHRS and CDR2 is YFSETQ in the germline V gene. Trimming removed 1 base at V and 10 bases at J, with 11 bases between. The CDR3 spans 12 residues. In nucleotides, the CDR3 is TGCGCCAGCAGCTTGCGCGGGGTAATAGCTTTCTTT. Amino acid sequence: CASSLRGVIAFF.

As to this clone: This may be a read error: a much more frequent sequence differs by one nucleotide. V usage is TRBV4-2 and J usage is TRBJ2-3; 7 bases fit TRBD2. Losses at the gene ends were 4 bases for V and 6 bases for J; bases not matched to a gene: 13. This CDR3 has 16 residues. Looked up from germline, CDR1 is LGHNA and CDR2 is YNFKEQ. CDR3 in DNA: TGTGCCAGCAGCCCTGGTCTCGCGGGAGAGGCTGATACGCAGTATTTT. Its translation is CASSPGLAGEADTQYF.

This clone was seen once. This chain links TRBV5-6 with TRBJ2-2; 11 bases agree with TRBD2. Trimming cost V 5 bases and J 1 base; bases outside gene matches: 4. In germline, CDR1 is SGHDT, CDR2 YYEEEE. The length of the CDR3 is 16 residues. This CDR3 reads CASRLGLAGNTGELFF. The DNA of the CDR3 is TGTGCCAGCAGACTCGGACTAGCGGGGAACACCGGGGAGCTGTTTTTT.

This chain joins TRBV14 and TRBJ2-7; no clear D. The CDR3 spans 11 residues. V was cut by 6 bases and J by 4 bases, with 7 bases left in between. From germline, CDR1 is SGHDN and CDR2 FVKESK. The CDR3 loop reads CASSRLYEQYF. DNA of the CDR3: TGTGCCAGCAGTCGTCTATACGAGCAGTACTTC.

The chain joins TRBV11-2 to TRBJ2-1; no reliable D call. There are 14 residues in the CDR3. V was clipped by 10 bases and J by 0 bases, with 13 bases between them. CDR1 SGHAT and CDR2 FQNNGV come from the germline V gene. DNA for the CDR3: TGTGCCACCCGGTTGGGCAGCTCCTACAATGAGCAGTTCTTC. Translation: CATRLGSSYNEQFF.

The chain is built from TRBV27 and TRBJ2-1, with D hard to call. Germline lookup yields CDR1 MNHEY and CDR2 SMNVEV (reference sequence). Deletions cut 6 bases from V and 0 bases from J, with 15 bases between. The CDR3 spans 16 residues. CDR3 sequence: CASRPRHSSSYNEQFF. The CDR3 DNA follows: TGTGCCAGCAGACCTAGGCACTCAAGCTCCTACAATGAGCAGTTCTTC.

V is TRBV30 and J is TRBJ1-6; D perhaps matches TRBD1 (6 bases). The CDR3 contains 17 residues. Germline loops: CDR1 GTSNPN, CDR2 SVGIG (reference sequence). Trimming took off 0 bases at V and 4 bases at J, with 16 bases between the two ends. In DNA, the CDR3 is TGTGCCTGGAGTGTGAGTAGGACAGCTGGGTATAATTCACCCCTCCACTTT. It yields the protein CAWSVSRTAGYNSPLHF.

Here the CDR3 DNA reads TGTGCCAGCAAACAGGGCGGGAGATACGAGCAGTACTTC. Protein: CASKQGGRYEQYF. V and J are TRBV6-5 and TRBJ2-7; a possible D gene is TRBD2 (7 bases). Trimming removed 7 bases at V and 4 bases at J, with 14 bases between. This CDR3 has 13 residues. The germline CDR1 and CDR2 sequences are MNHEY and SVGAGI.

The rearrangement joins TRBV5-4 to TRBJ1-2; a possible D gene is TRBD1 (5 bases). The CDR3 covers 14 residues. Between the trimmed V and J ends, which lost 5 bases and 5 bases, there was a span of 16 bases. CDR1 and CDR2 from the germline V gene are SGHNT and YYREEE (reference sequence). The CDR3 DNA follows: TGTGCCAGCAGGAAACAAAGGGGTCTTTATGGCTACACCTTC. Translation gives CASRKQRGLYGYTF. Full variable domain (outside the CDR3, taken from reference TRBV5-4 and TRBJ1-2): ETGVTQSPTHLIKTRGQQVTLRCSSQSGHNTVSWYQQALGQGPQFIFQYYREEENGRGNFPPRFSGLQFPNYSSELNVNALELDDSALYLCASRKQRGLYGYTFGSGTRLTVV.

The table lists this clone with a count of one. The chain employs TRBV5-4 and TRBJ1-2; TRBD1 might be the D (6 bases). CDR1 SGHNT and CDR2 YYREEE come from the germline V gene (reference sequence). CDR3 length: 15 residues. V was cut by 2 bases and J by 5 bases, with 16 bases left in between. The CDR3 is CASSFDQGPTYGYTF. CDR3 DNA sequence: TGTGCCAGCAGCTTTGACCAGGGGCCCACTTATGGCTACACCTTC.

Notes on this clone: This CDR3 is also generated by other DNA sequences in the sample. The chain employs TRBV6-5 and TRBJ1-2; 9 bases map to TRBD1. CDR3 length: 13 amino acids. Trimming removed 6 bases from V and 8 bases from J; junction bases left unmatched: 7. CDR1 MNHEY and CDR2 SVGAGI come from the germline V gene. The CDR3 here is CASRQQGAGGYTF. The DNA for the CDR3 is TGTGCCAGCAGGCAACAGGGGGCAGGAGGCTACACCTTC.

V is TRBV5-1 and J is TRBJ2-3; 7 bases are a match to TRBD2. There are 16 residues in the CDR3. V lost 0 bases, J lost 1 base, and 5 bases stayed unmatched. CDR1 SGHRS and CDR2 YFSETQ come from the germline V gene. CDR3: CASSLVGSGGTDTQYF. CDR3 sequence (DNA): TGCGCCAGCAGCTTGGTGGGGAGCGGGGGCACAGATACGCAGTATTTT.

This sequence joins TRBV28 and TRBJ1-6, with D tentatively TRBD1 (6 bases). Germline values: CDR1 MDHEN, CDR2 SYDVKM. V was pared by 3 bases and J by 9 bases, with 12 bases between. This CDR3 is 14 amino acids long. The CDR3, as DNA: TGTGCCAGCAGTTTTCAGGGGATGGGTTCACCCCTCCACTTT. Protein product: CASSFQGMGSPLHF. Looking up the rest from reference TRBV28 and TRBJ1-6 gives the full variable domain: DVKVTQSSRYLVKRTGEKVFLECVQDMDHENMFWYRQDPGLGLRLIYFSYDVKMKEKGDIPEGYSVSREKKERFSLILESASTNQTSMYLCASSFQGMGSPLHFGNGTRLTVT.

This clone appeared a few times. J is TRBJ2-2 and V is TRBV7-9; D is undetermined. V gave up 2 bases and J gave up 6 bases, with 10 bases separating them. The germline V gene has CDR1 SEHNR and CDR2 FQNEAQ (reference sequence). The CDR3 extends over 14 amino acids. The CDR3 region is CASSLNGRSGELFF. CDR3 nucleotides: TGTGCCAGCAGCTTAAACGGTCGGTCCGGGGAGCTGTTTTTT. The full variable domain, with the rest looked up from reference TRBV7-9 and TRBJ2-2, is DTGVSQNPRHKITKRGQNVTFRCDPISEHNRLYWYRQTLGQGPEFLTYFQNEAQLEKSRLLSDRFSAERPKGSFSTLEIQRTEQGDSAMYLCASSLNGRSGELFFGEGSRLTVL.

The V gene is TRBV9, the J gene TRBJ2-7; a weak D match, TRBD1 (5 bases). Looked up from germline, CDR1 is SGDLS and CDR2 is YYNGEE. Between the trimmed V and J ends, which lost 0 bases and 3 bases, there was a span of 16 bases. The CDR3 consists of 16 residues. In DNA form, the CDR3 reads TGTGCCAGCAGCGTAGTCCCAGGGTCCCCCTACTACGAGCAGTACTTC. It codes for CASSVVPGSPYYEQYF.

J is TRBJ1-5 and V is TRBV27; no definite D call. V lost 5 bases and J 6 bases, leaving 14 bases between the germline ends. CDR1 is MNHEY and CDR2 is SMNVEV in the germline V gene (reference sequence). The CDR3 covers 14 residues. CDR3 nucleotides: TGTGCCAGCAGTCTAGGGCCCGGAGGTCAGCCCCAGCATTTT. Translated: CASSLGPGGQPQHF.

The rearrangement links TRBV3-1 (or the pseudogene TRBV3-2) to TRBJ2-5, with 11 bases matching TRBD2. J lost 0 bases, V lost 7 bases, and 13 bases had no gene match. CDR3 size: 18 residues. Germline V gene lookup returns CDR1 LGHDT and CDR2 YNNKEL (reference sequence). In nucleotides, the CDR3 is TGTGCCAGCAATATGGAGGGTATAGCGGGAGGGTACCAAGAGACCCAGTACTTC. It is translated as CASNMEGIAGGYQETQYF.

The chain has TRBV3-1 (or the pseudogene TRBV3-2) and TRBJ2-2, with 11 bases that match TRBD2. The CDR3 is 16 amino acids. CDR1 and CDR2 (germline): LGHDT, YNNKEL (reference sequence). V shed 0 bases and J 7 bases; nucleotides not matched to a gene: 4. The CDR3 bases are TGTGCCAGCAGCCAAGAGGCAGGACTAGCGGGCGGGGAGCTGTTTTTT. This translates into CASSQEAGLAGGELFF.

This sequence joins TRBV9 and TRBJ2-1, with unresolved D. The germline gives CDR1 SGDLS, CDR2 YYNGEE. Trimming removed 0 bases at V and 8 bases at J, with 6 bases between. This CDR3 has 12 residues. The CDR3 protein is CASSVGAHEQFF. DNA for the CDR3: TGTGCCAGCAGCGTAGGGGCCCATGAGCAGTTCTTC.

V is TRBV2 and J is TRBJ2-1, with 11 positions matching TRBD2. CDR1 is SNHLY, CDR2 FYNNEI, per germline. This CDR3 spans 16 amino acids. Trimming removed 6 bases from V and 16 bases from J; junction bases left unmatched: 20. CDR3 DNA sequence: TGTGCCAGCAGCGGAAATTTTCTAGCGGGGGGTATAGGTCTCTTCTTC. This translates into CASSGNFLAGGIGLFF.